This T cell receptor (beta chain) is drawn from a study of T cell responses to AZD1222 COVID-19 vaccine. Study-wide context: Samples with a second dose at about 4 or about 12 weeks were pooled together.

Study observations and caveats: Only after the peak T cell response were repertoires sampled.

Concerning this clone itself: What it recognizes is unknown.

This CDR3 has 11 amino acids. V was clipped by 7 bases and J by 9 bases, with 10 bases between them. Germline CDR1 reads LGHNT; CDR2 reads FRNRAP. Produced via immunoSEQ multiplex PCR; TCRdb's table is partial and in-frame only. The table records about 90,000 clones, over 70% of them present only once. This TCR came from an adult in good health. Sequenced material: peripheral blood, taken on day 0 of AZD1222 vaccination. The chain is built from TRBV12-5 and TRBJ2-1; D is possibly TRBD2 (6 bases). The CDR3 loop is CASAPEGEQFF. CDR3 in DNA: TGTGCTAGTGCCCCGGAGGGTGAGCAGTTCTTC.